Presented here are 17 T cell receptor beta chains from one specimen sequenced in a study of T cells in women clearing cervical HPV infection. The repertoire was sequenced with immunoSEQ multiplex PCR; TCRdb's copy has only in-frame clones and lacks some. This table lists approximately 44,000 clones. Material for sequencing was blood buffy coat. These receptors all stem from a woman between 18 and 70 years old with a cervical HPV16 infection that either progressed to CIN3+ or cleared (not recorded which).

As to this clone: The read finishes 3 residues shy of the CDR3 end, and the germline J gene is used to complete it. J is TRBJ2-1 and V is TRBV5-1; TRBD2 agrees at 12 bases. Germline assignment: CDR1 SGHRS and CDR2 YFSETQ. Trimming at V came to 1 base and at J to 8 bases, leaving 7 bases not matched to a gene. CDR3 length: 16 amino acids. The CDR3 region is CASSLSASGRADEQFF. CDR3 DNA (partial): TGCGCCAGCAGCTTGTCGGCTAGCGGGAGGGCCGATGAG.

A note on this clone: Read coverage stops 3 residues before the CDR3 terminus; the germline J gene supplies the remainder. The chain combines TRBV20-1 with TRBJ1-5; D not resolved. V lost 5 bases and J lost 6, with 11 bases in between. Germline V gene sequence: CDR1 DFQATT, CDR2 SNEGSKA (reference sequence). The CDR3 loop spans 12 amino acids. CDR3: CSAGLMAQPQHF. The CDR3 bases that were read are TGCAGTGCTGGCCTGATGGCTCAGCCC.

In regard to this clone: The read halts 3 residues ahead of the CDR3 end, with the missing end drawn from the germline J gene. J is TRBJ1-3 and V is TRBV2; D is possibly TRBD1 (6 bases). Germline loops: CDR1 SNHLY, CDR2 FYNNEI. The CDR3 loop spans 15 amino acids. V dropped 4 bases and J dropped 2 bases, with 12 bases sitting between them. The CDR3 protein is CASSGQDTPGNTIYF. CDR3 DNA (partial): TGTGCCAGCAGTGGACAGGACACTCCTGGAAACACC.

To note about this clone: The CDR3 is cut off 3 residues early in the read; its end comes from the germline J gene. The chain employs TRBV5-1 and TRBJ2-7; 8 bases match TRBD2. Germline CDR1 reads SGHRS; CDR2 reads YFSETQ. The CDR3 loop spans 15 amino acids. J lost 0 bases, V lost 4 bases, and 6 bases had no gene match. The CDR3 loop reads CASSNVGGDSYEQYF. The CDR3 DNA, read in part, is TGCGCCAGCAGCAACGTCGGGGGGGACTCCTACGAG.

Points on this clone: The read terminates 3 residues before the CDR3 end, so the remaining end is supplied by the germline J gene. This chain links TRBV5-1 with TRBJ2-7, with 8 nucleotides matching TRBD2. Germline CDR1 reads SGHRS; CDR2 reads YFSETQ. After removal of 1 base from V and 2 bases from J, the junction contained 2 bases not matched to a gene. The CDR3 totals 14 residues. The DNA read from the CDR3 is TGCGCCAGCAGCTTGAAGCGGGGGCCCTACGAG. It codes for CASSLKRGPYE. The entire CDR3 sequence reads CASSLKRGPYEQYF.

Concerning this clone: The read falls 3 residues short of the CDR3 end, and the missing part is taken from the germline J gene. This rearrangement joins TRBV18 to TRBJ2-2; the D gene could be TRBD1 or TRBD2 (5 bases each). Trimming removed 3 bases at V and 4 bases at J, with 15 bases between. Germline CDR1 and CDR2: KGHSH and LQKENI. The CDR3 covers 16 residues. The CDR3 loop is CASSPRAGSATGELFF. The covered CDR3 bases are TGTGCCAGCTCACCCCGGGCAGGGAGCGCCACCGGGGAG.

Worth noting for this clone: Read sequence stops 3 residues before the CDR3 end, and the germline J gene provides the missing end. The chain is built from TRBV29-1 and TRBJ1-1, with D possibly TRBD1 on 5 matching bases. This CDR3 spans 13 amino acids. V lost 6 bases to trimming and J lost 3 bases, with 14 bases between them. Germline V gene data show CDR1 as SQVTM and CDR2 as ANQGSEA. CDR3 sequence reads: CSVVRGGYTEAFF. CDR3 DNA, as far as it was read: TGCAGCGTCGTAAGGGGAGGATACACTGAA.

CDR3: CASSSGQDGYTF. CDR3 DNA (partial): TGTGCCAGCTCATCAGGACAGGATGGC. V and J are TRBV18 and TRBJ1-2; 7 bases are shared with TRBD1. Sequencing ends 3 residues short of the CDR3 end; the germline J gene provides the rest. V shed 5 bases, J shed 6 bases, and the junction held 3 bases outside the gene matches. Per the germline V gene, CDR1 is KGHSH and CDR2 is LQKENI. This CDR3 has 12 amino acids.

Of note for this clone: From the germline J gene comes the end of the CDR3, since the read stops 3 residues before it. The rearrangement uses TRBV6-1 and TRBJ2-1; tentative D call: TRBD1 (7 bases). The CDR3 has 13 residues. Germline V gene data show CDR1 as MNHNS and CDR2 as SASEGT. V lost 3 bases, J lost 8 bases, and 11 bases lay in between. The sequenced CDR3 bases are TGTGCCAGCAGTGACCAGGGGGGAGATGAG. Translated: CASSDQGGDE. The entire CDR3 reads CASSDQGGDEQFF.

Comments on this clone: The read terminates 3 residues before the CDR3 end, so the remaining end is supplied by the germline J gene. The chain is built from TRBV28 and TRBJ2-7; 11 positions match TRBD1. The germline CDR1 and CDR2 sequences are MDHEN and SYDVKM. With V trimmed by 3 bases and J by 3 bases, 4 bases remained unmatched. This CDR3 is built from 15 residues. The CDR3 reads CASSLVGTGGYEQYF. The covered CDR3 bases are TGTGCCAGCAGTTTGGTCGGGACAGGGGGCTACGAG. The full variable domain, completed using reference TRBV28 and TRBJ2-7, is DVKVTQSSRYLVKRTGEKVFLECVQDMDHENMFWYRQDPGLGLRLIYFSYDVKMKEKGDIPEGYSVSREKKERFSLILESASTNQTSMYLCASSLVGTGGYEQYFGPGTRLTVT.

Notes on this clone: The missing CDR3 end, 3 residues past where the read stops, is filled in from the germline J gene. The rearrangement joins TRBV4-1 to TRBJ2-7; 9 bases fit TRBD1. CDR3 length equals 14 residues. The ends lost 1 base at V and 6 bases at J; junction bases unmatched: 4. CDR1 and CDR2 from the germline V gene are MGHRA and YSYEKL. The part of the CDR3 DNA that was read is TGCGCCAGCAGCCAAGGGGGACAGGGAGGCGAG. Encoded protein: CASSQGGQGGE. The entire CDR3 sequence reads CASSQGGQGGEQYF.

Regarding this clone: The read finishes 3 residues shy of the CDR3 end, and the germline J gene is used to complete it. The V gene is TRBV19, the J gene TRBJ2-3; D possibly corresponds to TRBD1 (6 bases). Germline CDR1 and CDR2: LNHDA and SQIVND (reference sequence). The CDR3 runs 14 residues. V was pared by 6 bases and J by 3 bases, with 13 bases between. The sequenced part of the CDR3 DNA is TGTGCCAGTAGCGTAGAGGGGGTGACAGATACG. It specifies CASSVEGVTDT. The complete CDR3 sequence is CASSVEGVTDTQYF.

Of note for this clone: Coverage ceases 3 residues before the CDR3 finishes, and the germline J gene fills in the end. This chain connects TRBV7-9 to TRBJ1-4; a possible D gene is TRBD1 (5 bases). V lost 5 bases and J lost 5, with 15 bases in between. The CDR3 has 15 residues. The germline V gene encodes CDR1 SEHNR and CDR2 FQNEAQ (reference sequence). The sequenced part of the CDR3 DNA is TGTGCCAGCAGCCTATCTCGGCAGGGAAATGAAAAA. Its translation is CASSLSRQGNEK. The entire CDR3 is CASSLSRQGNEKLFF.

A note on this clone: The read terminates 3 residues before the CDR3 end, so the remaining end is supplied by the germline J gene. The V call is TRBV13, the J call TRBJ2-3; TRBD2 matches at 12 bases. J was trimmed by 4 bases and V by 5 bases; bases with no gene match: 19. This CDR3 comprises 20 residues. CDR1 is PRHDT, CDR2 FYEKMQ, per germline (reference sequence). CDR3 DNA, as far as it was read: TGTGCCAGCAGCCCAGACTGGGGACTAGCGGGTTTCGTCGGCTCAGATACG. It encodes CASSPDWGLAGFVGSDT. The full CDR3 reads CASSPDWGLAGFVGSDTQYF.

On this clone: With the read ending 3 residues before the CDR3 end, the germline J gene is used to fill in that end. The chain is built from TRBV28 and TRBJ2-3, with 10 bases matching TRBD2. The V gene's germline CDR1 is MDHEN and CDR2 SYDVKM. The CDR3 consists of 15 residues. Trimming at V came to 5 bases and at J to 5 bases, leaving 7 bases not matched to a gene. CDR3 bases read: TGTGCCAGCAGTCCTCGCCGACTAGCGGGAGATACG. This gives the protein CASSPRRLAGDT. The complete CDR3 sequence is CASSPRRLAGDTQYF.

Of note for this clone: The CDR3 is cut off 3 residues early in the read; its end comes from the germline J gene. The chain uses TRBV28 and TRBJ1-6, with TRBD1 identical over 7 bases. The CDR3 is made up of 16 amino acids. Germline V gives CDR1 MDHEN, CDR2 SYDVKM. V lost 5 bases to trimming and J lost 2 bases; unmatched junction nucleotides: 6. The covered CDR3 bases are TGTGCCAGCAGTGCGGGGGGACAGCCCTATAATTCACCC. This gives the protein CASSAGGQPYNSP. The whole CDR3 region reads CASSAGGQPYNSPLHF.

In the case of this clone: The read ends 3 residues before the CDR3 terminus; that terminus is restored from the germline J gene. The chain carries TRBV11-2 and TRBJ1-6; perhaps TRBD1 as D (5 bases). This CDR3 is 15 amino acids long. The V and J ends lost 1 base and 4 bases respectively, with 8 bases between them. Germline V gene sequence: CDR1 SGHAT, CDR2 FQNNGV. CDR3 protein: CASSLGPGYNSPLHF. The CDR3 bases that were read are TGTGCCAGCAGCTTAGGTCCAGGGTATAATTCACCC.